The 8 T cell receptor beta chains below come from one sample, sequenced in a study of shared clonotypes between healthy human individuals (dated by TCRdb to 2019 to 2021). Libraries were prepared through the immunoSEQ multiplex PCR assay. TCRdb carries this immuneACCESS record with in-frame sequences only. Its versions omit some clonotypes, under half of them owing to an unresolved V gene in the studies checked, with the rest unexplained. The sample table lists hundreds of thousands of clones, 97% of them with a count of one. The ten largest clonotypes hold roughly 0.055% of the sample. Sequencing input: naive CD4+ T cells sorted from blood. Interpreted using the paper, the cell subset or site label stands for: CD45RA+ positively selected. The receptors were gathered from a woman aged 30 to 39 in good health.

The gene calls are TRBV7-2 and TRBJ2-3; D gene ambiguous. Trimming pared 5 bases from V and 2 bases from J, leaving 11 bases between. The CDR3 has 14 residues. Germline CDR1 is SGHTA and CDR2 is FQGNSA. CDR3 sequence reads: CASSATKVTDTQYF. The CDR3 DNA is TGTGCCAGCAGCGCGACGAAGGTCACAGATACGCAGTATTTT.

The V gene is TRBV28, the J gene TRBJ2-7; D is ambiguous. CDR3 length equals 16 residues. V lost 1 base to trimming and J lost 5 bases, with 18 bases between them. CDR1 and CDR2 (germline): MDHEN, SYDVKM. CDR3 loop: CASSLSDLEVTHEQYF. The CDR3 bases are TGTGCCAGCAGTTTATCAGACCTAGAAGTTACCCACGAGCAGTACTTC.

The genes are TRBV6-5 and TRBJ1-6; 8 bases fit TRBD1. The germline V gene has CDR1 MNHEY and CDR2 SVGAGI. The V and J ends lost 4 bases and 7 bases, in that order; junction bases with no gene match: 6. This CDR3 contains 15 residues. This chain's CDR3 is CASSFDRGRNSPLHF. The CDR3 nucleotides read TGTGCCAGCAGTTTCGACAGGGGCAGAAATTCACCCCTCCACTTT.

The V call is TRBV5-1, the J call TRBJ1-2, with TRBD1 as a possible D gene (6 bases). Germline V gives CDR1 SGHRS, CDR2 YFSETQ. This CDR3 contains 16 residues. Trimming took 1 base from V and 2 from J, leaving 15 bases between them. CDR3 sequence reads: CASSLTGPEPNYGYTF. In nucleotides, the CDR3 is TGCGCCAGCAGCTTGACAGGGCCTGAACCAAACTATGGCTACACCTTC.

V usage is TRBV18 and J usage is TRBJ1-1; no clear D. Germline V gives CDR1 KGHSH, CDR2 LQKENI. The V and J ends lost 3 bases and 8 bases respectively, with 13 bases between them. This CDR3 has 13 amino acids. Here the CDR3 DNA reads TGTGCCAGCTCACCGATAGCCGATTCAGAAGCTTTCTTT. Its translation is CASSPIADSEAFF. The full variable domain, rest sourced from reference TRBV18 and TRBJ1-1, is NAGVMQNPRHLVRRRGQEARLRCSPMKGHSHVYWYRQLPEEGLKFMVYLQKENIIDESGMPKERFSAEFPKEGPSILRIQQVVRGDSAAYFCASSPIADSEAFFGQGTRLTVV.

The chain recombines TRBV30 with TRBJ2-2; tentatively, D is TRBD1 or TRBD2 (5 bases each). V lost 0 bases and J 6 bases, leaving 11 bases between the germline ends. The germline V gene has CDR1 GTSNPN and CDR2 SVGIG (reference sequence). This CDR3 is built from 14 residues. CDR3 sequence reads: CAWSVQGTPGELFF. CDR3 sequence (DNA): TGTGCCTGGAGTGTTCAAGGGACCCCCGGGGAGCTGTTTTTT.

The chain links TRBV28 to TRBJ1-1; TRBD1 aligns across 10 bases. The CDR3 extends over 16 amino acids. V shed 5 bases, J shed 6 bases, and the junction held 12 bases outside the gene matches. Germline V lookup: CDR1 MDHEN, CDR2 SYDVKM. The CDR3 DNA follows: TGTGCCAGCAGTCCTTACCGGGACAGGGGCGTCGCTGAAGCTTTCTTT. Protein: CASSPYRDRGVAEAFF.

Points on this clone: Other DNA sequences within the sample encode an identical CDR3. The genes are TRBV18 and TRBJ2-2, with 7 bases fitting TRBD2. Germline values: CDR1 KGHSH, CDR2 LQKENI. The CDR3 covers 16 residues. J gave up 0 bases and V 0 bases, and 1 base lay outside the gene matches. The DNA of the CDR3 is TGTGCCAGCTCACCACCGAGCGGGACGAACACCGGGGAGCTGTTTTTT. Translating gives CASSPPSGTNTGELFF.